One and the same sample provided the 9 T cell receptor beta chains below, sequenced in a study of identifying expanded T cells in peripheral blood (dated by TCRdb to the late 2010s). Libraries were constructed by the immunoSEQ multiplex PCR assay. As stored in TCRdb, this immuneACCESS dataset retains in-frame rearrangements with V and J assigned. A fraction of the clones does not appear; measured against another copy, unresolved V genes explain less than half of the discrepancy, and the remainder lacks a known reason. Recorded for this sample are about 120,000 clones; 84% of them occurred a single time. Of the sample, roughly 3.3% falls within the top ten clones. The sample taken for sequencing was blood. These receptors were taken from a person between 18 and 75 years old in good health.

J is TRBJ1-1 and V is TRBV4-2, with 7 bases that match TRBD1. CDR1 and CDR2 from the germline V gene are LGHNA and YNFKEQ. The CDR3 runs 13 residues. Losses at the gene ends were 4 bases for V and 4 bases for J; bases not matched to a gene: 3. As DNA, the CDR3 is TGTGCCAGCAGCCTTTCAGGGGGCACTGAAGCTTTCTTT. It encodes CASSLSGGTEAFF.

This sequence joins TRBV11-3 and TRBJ1-1; D gene uncertain. Trimming left V 0 bases short and J 13 bases short, with 12 bases between. The CDR3 length is 12 residues. CDR1 is SGHNT, CDR2 YENEEA, per germline. CDR3 DNA sequence: TGTGCCAGCAGCTTAGAAACAAGTCGGGTTTTCTTT. Translated: CASSLETSRVFF. The full variable domain, in which reference TRBV11-3 and TRBJ1-1 provide the parts outside the CDR3, is EAGVVQSPRYKIIEKKQPVAFWCNPISGHNTLYWYLQNLGQGPELLIRYENEEAVDDSQLPKDRFSAERLKGVDSTLKIQPAELGDSAVYLCASSLETSRVFFGQGTRLTVV.

V usage is TRBV19 and J usage is TRBJ1-1; D is unclear. Germline-derived CDR1 and CDR2 are LNHDA and SQIVND (reference sequence). This CDR3 is 15 amino acids long. V was shortened by 3 bases and J by 4 bases, with 15 bases between the two germline ends. Written as DNA, the CDR3 is TGTGCCAGTAGTATCTCGCGGCTTGATAGCACTGAAGCTTTCTTT. This encodes CASSISRLDSTEAFF.

The gene calls are TRBV2 and TRBJ2-5; the D is unclear. The germline gives CDR1 SNHLY, CDR2 FYNNEI. With 4 bases removed from V and 7 bases from J, the gap between germline ends came to 7 bases. The CDR3 is made up of 11 amino acids. In DNA form, the CDR3 reads TGTGCCAGCAGTGGTGAAGGGACCCAGTACTTC. Its translation: CASSGEGTQYF. The full variable domain, in which reference TRBV2 and TRBJ2-5 provide the parts outside the CDR3, is EPEVTQTPSHQVTQMGQEVILRCVPISNHLYFYWYRQILGQKVEFLVSFYNNEISEKSEIFDDQFSVERPDGSNFTLKIRSTKLEDSAMYFCASSGEGTQYFGPGTRLLVL.

The table lists this clone with a count of one. The chain links TRBV7-9 to TRBJ1-2, with D possibly being TRBD1 (5 bases). The germline V gene has CDR1 SEHNR and CDR2 FQNEAQ (reference sequence). This CDR3 has 18 residues. V was cut by 2 bases and J by 4 bases, with 23 bases left in between. DNA for the CDR3: TGTGCCAGCAGCTTATTGGGGCAAACCGGGAGAGCCCTCTATGGCTACACCTTC. Amino acids: CASSLLGQTGRALYGYTF.

The gene calls are TRBV27 and TRBJ1-2; no reliable D call. The CDR3 spans 12 residues. V lost 5 bases to trimming and J lost 4 bases, with 8 bases between them. The germline gives CDR1 MNHEY, CDR2 SMNVEV (reference sequence). CDR3 sequence reads: CASSPLGYGYTF. CDR3 DNA: TGTGCCAGCAGTCCCCTAGGCTATGGCTACACCTTC.

The chain joins TRBV2 to TRBJ2-7, with 7 nucleotides matching TRBD1. Germline values: CDR1 SNHLY, CDR2 FYNNEI. After removal of 8 bases from V and 3 bases from J, the junction contained 10 bases not matched to a gene. The CDR3 contains 14 residues. The CDR3 is CASQPRDRGYEQYF. CDR3 sequence (DNA): TGTGCCAGCCAACCTCGGGACAGAGGCTACGAGCAGTACTTC. Complete variable domain (other parts from reference TRBV2 and TRBJ2-7): EPEVTQTPSHQVTQMGQEVILRCVPISNHLYFYWYRQILGQKVEFLVSFYNNEISEKSEIFDDQFSVERPDGSNFTLKIRSTKLEDSAMYFCASQPRDRGYEQYFGPGTRLTVT.

This chain links TRBV30 with TRBJ2-7, with D uncertain. CDR3 size: 12 residues. V dropped 4 bases and J dropped 6 bases, with 13 bases sitting between them. The germline gives CDR1 GTSNPN, CDR2 SVGIG (reference sequence). CDR3 coding DNA: TGTGCCTGGACCCAAGGTGGGGTCGAGCAGTACTTC. Its translation is CAWTQGGVEQYF. The full variable domain, with the rest looked up from reference TRBV30 and TRBJ2-7, is SQTIHQWPATLVQPVGSPLSLECTVEGTSNPNLYWYRQAAGRGLQLLFYSVGIGQISSEVPQNLSASRPQDRQFILSSKKLLLSDSGFYLCAWTQGGVEQYFGPGTRLTVT.

The V and J genes are TRBV7-2 and TRBJ1-2; perhaps TRBD1 as D (5 bases). Looked up from germline, CDR1 is SGHTA and CDR2 is FQGNSA. V was cut by 6 bases and J by 2 bases, with 16 bases left in between. The CDR3 runs 15 residues. The CDR3 DNA sequence: TGTGCCAGCAGACCCTTTGTCAGGGAGAACTATGGCTACACCTTC. Amino acid sequence: CASRPFVRENYGYTF.